This TCR beta chain was recovered during a study of T cells after yellow fever vaccination. Across the study: SMART-Seq v4 Ultra Low Input served to prepare low-cell-number fractions.

Findings of the study overall: Most clones from primary vaccination resurfaced after the booster (about 95% CD4, about 91% CD8).

This clonotype was seen a handful of times. Its target is not known. TCRdb re-analysed the 5' RACE reads in MiXCR, keeping a single row per CDR3 protein. The data contain about 360,000 distinct CDR3 sequences, around 6.4% of them singletons. This TCR was recovered from a man aged 25-40 years who received the YFV17D yellow fever vaccine. This specimen was PBMCs, taken 5 days after the yellow fever booster vaccination.

The CDR3 is CASSLLVANYGYTF. The CDR3 DNA sequence: TGTGCCAGCAGCTTACTGGTTGCTAACTATGGCTACACCTTC. The chain couples TRBV7-9 to TRBJ1-2, with D unclear. Germline CDR1 SEHNR, CDR2 FQNEAQ (reference sequence). This CDR3 spans 14 amino acids. Trimming took 2 bases from V and 0 from J, leaving 7 bases between them.